This is a list of T cell receptor beta chains from one sample in a study of shared clonotypes between healthy human individuals. Produced via immunoSEQ multiplex PCR; TCRdb's table is partial and in-frame only. The sample yields approximately 940,000 clones, approximately 76% seen once. Sequencing input: memory CD4+ T cells sorted from blood. The receptor set was obtained from a man between 18 and 29 years old in good health. CDR3s include the opening cysteine and the closing phenylalanine or tryptophan. The D gene is left open where the match is weak. Size values are once, few and many counts, or a class for expanded clones, and some rows have none.

J	V	size	D	DNA	CDR3
TRBJ1-2	TRBV28	-	TRBD1	TGTGCCAGCAGCTGGGGGACAGGGACCAACTATGGCTACACCTTC	CASSWGTGTNYGYTF
TRBJ1-6	TRBV9	-	-	TGTGCCAGCAGCGTAGGGGGCCAGGGAAATGGTTCACCCCTCCACTTT	CASSVGGQGNGSPLHF
TRBJ2-5	TRBV5-4	-	-	TGTGCCAGCAGCTCGGATCCCCGGGAGACCCAGTACTTC	CASSSDPRETQYF
TRBJ1-4	TRBV7-9	-	TRBD1	TGTGCCAGCAGCCCCGGGACAGGATTAACTAATGAAAAACTGTTTTTT	CASSPGTGLTNEKLFF
TRBJ2-3	TRBV2	-	-	TGTGCCAGCAGTGAAAGCCGGATACATCCTAGCACAGATACGCAGTATTTT	CASSESRIHPSTDTQYF
TRBJ2-3	TRBV9	-	TRBD2	TGTGCCAGCAGCTCCAGCGGGGGGGCGGGAGATACGCAGTATTTT	CASSSSGGAGDTQYF
TRBJ2-5	TRBV29-1	-	TRBD2	TGCAGCGTTGAAGGACTAGCGGGAGCTTCCGGGTCGGAGACCCAGTACTTC	CSVEGLAGASGSETQYF
TRBJ2-1	TRBV18	-	-	TGTGCCAGCTCACCCCGAGGCGATGAGCAGTTCTTC	CASSPRGDEQFF
TRBJ2-2	TRBV10-3	-	-	TGTGCCATCAGTCTGAGGGGGGAAATCGGGGAGCTGTTTTTT	CAISLRGEIGELFF
TRBJ2-1	TRBV28	-	TRBD2	TGTGCCAGCACCATAGCGGGAGGTAGCTACAATGAGCAGTTCTTC	CASTIAGGSYNEQFF
TRBJ1-5	TRBV7-8	few	-	TGTGCCAGCACCGACCCAAATCAGCCCCAGCATTTT	CASTDPNQPQHF
TRBJ2-2	TRBV5-8	-	-	TGTGCCAGCAGCTACCAACACACCGGGGAGCTGTTTTTT	CASSYQHTGELFF
TRBJ2-7	TRBV30	-	-	TGTGCCTGGAGTGCAGACACTCCCTACGAGCAGTACTTC	CAWSADTPYEQYF
TRBJ1-1	TRBV6-6	-	-	TGTGCCAGCAGTTACGAGCGGGGAACTGAAGCTTTCTTT	CASSYERGTEAFF
TRBJ1-1	TRBV18	-	-	TGTGCCAGCTCGCTGTCCGGGGCGAACACTGAAGCTTTCTTT	CASSLSGANTEAFF
TRBJ2-5	TRBV7-8	-	TRBD1	TGTGCCAGCAGCTTCCAGAGGACAGGGAAAGAGACCCAGTACTTC	CASSFQRTGKETQYF
TRBJ2-4	TRBV5-1	-	-	TGCGCCAGCAGCAGGACCGTTGAAGCCAAAAACATTCAGTACTTC	CASSRTVEAKNIQYF
TRBJ2-7	TRBV2	-	TRBD2	TGTGCCAGCAGGCTAGCGGGAGCAACAGGCGAGCAGTACTTC	CASRLAGATGEQYF
TRBJ1-6	TRBV6-6	-	-	TGTGCCAGCAGTCCCGGGACGGCCTATAATTCACCCCTCCACTTT	CASSPGTAYNSPLHF
TRBJ2-7	TRBV5-1	-	-	TGCGCCAGCAGCTCGTCCGAGGTTTCCTACGAGCAGTACTTC	CASSSSEVSYEQYF
TRBJ2-5	TRBV4-3	few	-	TGCGCCAGCAGCCGCTTGTGGGCGGGGGCTAAAGAGACCCAGTACTTC	CASSRLWAGAKETQYF
TRBJ1-5	TRBV30	-	-	TGTGCCTGGTCCAGGGAGAGCAATCAGCCCCAGCATTTT	CAWSRESNQPQHF
TRBJ2-1	TRBV7-2	-	-	TGTGCCAGCAGCTTAGAATATGGATTCTCCTACAATGAGCAGTTCTTC	CASSLEYGFSYNEQFF
TRBJ2-7	TRBV28	-	-	TGTGCCAGCACGGGCCCCTACGAGCAGTACTTC	CASTGPYEQYF
TRBJ1-5	TRBV28	few	-	TGTGCCAGCAACCCCGGTAACAGGCTCTATAGCAATCAGCCCCAGCATTTT	CASNPGNRLYSNQPQHF
TRBJ2-7	TRBV7-9	-	TRBD1	TGTGCCAGCAGCATTCTGACAGGGCCCCTCGAGCAGTACTTC	CASSILTGPLEQYF
TRBJ2-3	TRBV27	-	-	-	CASSTSRREGRDTQYF
TRBJ2-3	TRBV7-2	-	-	TGTGCCAGCAGCTTCGTAAGGGGAGGGGGTGGCACAGATACGCAGTATTTT	CASSFVRGGGGTDTQYF
TRBJ2-7	TRBV15	-	-	TGTGCCACCAGCAGAGATTCCCAAACCTACGAGCAGTACTTC	CATSRDSQTYEQYF
TRBJ1-2	TRBV6-1	few	-	TGTGCCAGCAGTGTATCCGTTAACTATGGCTACACCTTC	CASSVSVNYGYTF
TRBJ2-7	TRBV6-5	-	-	TGTGCCAGCAGTTACTCATCCGGGCAGGCCTACGAGCAGTACTTC	CASSYSSGQAYEQYF
TRBJ1-2	TRBV7-6	-	-	TGTGCCAGCAGCCCCTCCGGGACCCTCCTAGACTATGGCTACACCTTC	CASSPSGTLLDYGYTF
TRBJ2-5	TRBV2	-	-	TGTGCCACAAACTCGCCACCAGAGACCCAGTACTTC	CATNSPPETQYF
TRBJ1-1	TRBV10-3	-	-	TGTGCCATCACCAGGACAGAACCACCGAACACTGAAGCTTTCTTT	CAITRTEPPNTEAFF
TRBJ2-5	TRBV5-1	-	-	TGCGCCAGCAGCTTGGTACTCGGCCAGGGCCTCCAAGAGACCCAGTACTTC	CASSLVLGQGLQETQYF
TRBJ2-3	TRBV5-4	few	TRBD2	TGTGCCAGCAGCTTGGGGGGACAAGCGGGGGGAAGAGATACGCAGTATTTT	CASSLGGQAGGRDTQYF
TRBJ1-1	TRBV18	few	TRBD1	TGTGCCAGCTCACCCTTGGACAGGGAAGACACTGAAGCTTTCTTT	CASSPLDREDTEAFF
TRBJ2-5	TRBV9	-	-	TGTGCCAGCAGCCGGGAAGGGTCAACGGAGACCCAGTACTTC	CASSREGSTETQYF
TRBJ2-5	TRBV2	-	TRBD2	TGTGCCAGCAGGGACACGGGGGGAGAGACCCAGTACTTC	CASRDTGGETQYF
TRBJ2-5	TRBV5-4	-	-	TGTGCCAGCAGCTTGGGACAGATGGAGACCCAGTACTTC	CASSLGQMETQYF
TRBJ1-2	TRBV30	-	-	TGTGCCTGTAGGGGAGGGGGGAGCGGCTACACCTTC	CACRGGGSGYTF
TRBJ2-3	TRBV5-4	-	-	TGTGCCAGCAGCGCTAGGGACTTCACAGATACGCAGTATTTT	CASSARDFTDTQYF
TRBJ2-7	TRBV7-9	-	-	TGTGCCAGCAGCTCGACAGGAATGGACGAGCAGTACTTC	CASSSTGMDEQYF
TRBJ2-2	TRBV6-6	-	-	TGTGCCAGCAGTTACCTAGACATAACCGGGGAGCTGTTTTTT	CASSYLDITGELFF
TRBJ1-3	TRBV27	-	-	TGTGCCAGCAGTTTAACTTCGAAAGGAAACACCATATATTTT	CASSLTSKGNTIYF